This T cell receptor beta chain is from a study of T cell changes during pregnancy in multiple sclerosis. Sequenced by immunoSEQ multiplex PCR; TCRdb stores in-frame clones only, minus some. Of some 110,000 clones in the sample, approximately 90% were seen once. The origin of this receptor is a female donor with multiple sclerosis, enrolled in a pregnancy study. The sequencing here drew on peripheral blood, taken in the third trimester of pregnancy.

CDR3 protein: CASTRERVLNQPQHF. Here the CDR3 DNA reads TGTGCCAGCACCCGAGAACGGGTTCTCAATCAGCCCCAGCATTTT. The rearrangement links TRBV2 to TRBJ1-5, with D hard to call. Trimming pared 7 bases from V and 3 bases from J, leaving 16 bases between. The CDR3 length is 15 residues. From germline, CDR1 is SNHLY and CDR2 FYNNEI.